The clone carrying this T cell receptor (beta chain) was observed once. This sample was included in a study of blood T cells in healthy people across ages. Researchers collected 9.5 to 10 milliliters of peripheral blood from every single donor. The second PCR ran about 6 to 11 cycles with a sample-barcoded 5' primer and J-beta primers. TCRdb reanalysed the 5' RACE reads using MiXCR and keeps one entry per CDR3 protein. Found here are 900,000 to 950,000 distinct CDR3 sequences, about 27% of them singletons; the top ten hold roughly a tenth. Trimming stripped 0 bases from V and 4 bases from J, with 13 bases between. Germline V gene data show CDR1 as MGHRA and CDR2 as YSYEKL. The CDR3 length is 16 residues. These same records also appear under a second study, on T cells of mothers and their children. That paper notes: Normalized overlap was always slightly, never significantly, higher in related than unrelated mother-child pairs.

The source is a woman in her forties in good health. Sequenced material: blood. The gene calls are TRBV4-1 and TRBJ2-1; maybe TRBD1 (6 bases). This chain's CDR3 is CASSQDIDRLYNEQFF. The CDR3 DNA reads as TGCGCCAGCAGCCAAGATATAGACAGGCTATACAATGAGCAGTTCTTC.